This T cell receptor beta chain was sequenced during a study of blood T cell repertoires in COVID-19. Study-level background: COVID-19 samples collected from the United States, Italy and Spain covered acute and convalescent phases. PBMCs, B-cell-depleted T cells, or T cells were the source of the cDNA or gDNA that made up the material.

Germline-derived CDR1 and CDR2 are SGHAT and FQNNGV. Trimming took off 0 bases at V and 9 bases at J, with 12 bases between the two ends. The CDR3 runs 14 residues. In the original processing: From reference gene primer amplification, estimates of nucleated cell counts were derived. Libraries were prepared by immunoSEQ multiplex PCR; TCRdb keeps only in-frame clonotypes and omits some of them. D and trimming come from the DNA, and the V and J calls and clone size come from that table. There are about 170,000 clones in the sample; more than 75% occur only once, and approximately 2% lies in the top ten.

This clonotype originated in a man in his fifties or sixties who had recovered from COVID-19. The gene calls are TRBV11-2 and TRBJ2-1; D is possibly TRBD2 (6 bases). The sequenced sample was peripheral blood. CDR3 in amino acids: CASSLDGGPGEQFF. CDR3 in DNA: TGTGCCAGCAGCTTAGACGGAGGGCCGGGTGAGCAGTTCTTC.